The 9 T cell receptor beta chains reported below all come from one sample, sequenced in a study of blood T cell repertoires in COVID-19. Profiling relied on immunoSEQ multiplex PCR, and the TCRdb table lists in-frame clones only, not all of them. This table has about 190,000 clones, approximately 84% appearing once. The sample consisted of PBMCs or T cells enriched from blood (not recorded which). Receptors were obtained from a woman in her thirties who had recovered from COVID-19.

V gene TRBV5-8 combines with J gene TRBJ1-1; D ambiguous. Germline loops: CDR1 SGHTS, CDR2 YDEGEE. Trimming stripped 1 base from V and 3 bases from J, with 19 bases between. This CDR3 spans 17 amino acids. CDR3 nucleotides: TGTGCCAGCAGCTTGAAGGCAGGCTCTTCTTGGGACACTGAAGCTTTCTTT. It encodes CASSLKAGSSWDTEAFF.

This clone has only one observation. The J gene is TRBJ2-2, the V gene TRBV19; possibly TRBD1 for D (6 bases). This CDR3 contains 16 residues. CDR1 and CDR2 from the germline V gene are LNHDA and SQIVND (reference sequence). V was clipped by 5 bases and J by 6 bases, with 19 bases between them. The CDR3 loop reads CASSPHGTAGAGELFF. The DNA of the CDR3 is TGTGCCAGTAGTCCCCATGGTACGGCAGGGGCCGGGGAGCTGTTTTTT.

CDR3 bases: TGTGCCAGCAGTGGACTAGCGGGAAGGCTTGGCACAGATACGCAGTATTTT. This codes for CASSGLAGRLGTDTQYF. The chain links TRBV6-1 to TRBJ2-3; 11 bases map to TRBD2. Germline V lookup: CDR1 MNHNS, CDR2 SASEGT. CDR3 length: 17 amino acids. V lost 4 bases to trimming and J lost 1 base; unmatched junction nucleotides: 7.

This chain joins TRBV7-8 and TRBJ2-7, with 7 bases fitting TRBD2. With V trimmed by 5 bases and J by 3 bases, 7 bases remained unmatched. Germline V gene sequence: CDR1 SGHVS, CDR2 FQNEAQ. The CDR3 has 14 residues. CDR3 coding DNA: TGTGCCAGCAGCCGTTCATTAGCGGGCTACGAGCAGTACTTC. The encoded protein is CASSRSLAGYEQYF.

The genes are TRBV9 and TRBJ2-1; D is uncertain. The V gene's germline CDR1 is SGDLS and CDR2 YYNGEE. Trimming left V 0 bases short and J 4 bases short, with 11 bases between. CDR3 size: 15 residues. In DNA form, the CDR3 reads TGTGCCAGCAGCGTAGAAATAGTCTCATACAATGAGCAGTTCTTC. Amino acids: CASSVEIVSYNEQFF.

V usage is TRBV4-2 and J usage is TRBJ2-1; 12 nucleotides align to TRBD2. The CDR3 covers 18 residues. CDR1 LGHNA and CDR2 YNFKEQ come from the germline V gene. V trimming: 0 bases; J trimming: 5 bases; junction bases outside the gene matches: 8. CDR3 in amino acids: CASSQDRPGLAGNNEQFF. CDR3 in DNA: TGTGCCAGCAGCCAAGATCGACCCGGACTAGCGGGGAACAATGAGCAGTTCTTC.

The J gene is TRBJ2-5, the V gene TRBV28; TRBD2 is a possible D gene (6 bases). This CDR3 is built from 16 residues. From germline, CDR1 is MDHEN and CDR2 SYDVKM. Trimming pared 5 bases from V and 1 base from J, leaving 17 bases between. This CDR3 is CASSLASGTFQETQYF. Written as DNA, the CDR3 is TGTGCCAGCAGTCTCGCGTCCGGGACTTTCCAAGAGACCCAGTACTTC.

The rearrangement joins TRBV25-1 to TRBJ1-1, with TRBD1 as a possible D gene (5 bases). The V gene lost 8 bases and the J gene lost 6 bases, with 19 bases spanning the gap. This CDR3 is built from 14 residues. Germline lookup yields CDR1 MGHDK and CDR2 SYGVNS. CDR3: CASPNDSTPPEAFF. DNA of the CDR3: TGTGCCAGCCCCAACGACAGTACTCCACCTGAAGCTTTCTTT.

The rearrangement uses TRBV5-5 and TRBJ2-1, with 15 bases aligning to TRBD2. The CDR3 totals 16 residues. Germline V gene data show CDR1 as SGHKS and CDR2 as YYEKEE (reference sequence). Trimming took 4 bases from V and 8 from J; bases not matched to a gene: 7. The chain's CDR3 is CASSDFGLAGGDEQFF. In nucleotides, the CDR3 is TGTGCCAGCAGCGATTTCGGACTAGCGGGAGGGGATGAGCAGTTCTTC.